This T cell receptor (beta chain) was retrieved from a study of shared clonotypes between healthy human individuals. Study overall: Two female and three male donors aged 18 to 49 were enrolled.

The ends were cut back, 6 bases at V and 7 bases at J, with 10 bases in the middle. This CDR3 spans 11 amino acids. The germline V gene has CDR1 MNHEY and CDR2 SVGAGI. Clones were sequenced by immunoSEQ multiplex PCR, and TCRdb holds only the in-frame ones, with some missing. The sample holds 2 million to 3 million clones, 93% seen once. The chain links TRBV6-5 to TRBJ2-7, with D perhaps being TRBD1 or TRBD2 (5 bases each). The sequenced material came from naive CD4+ T cells from PBMCs. The subset denotes: CD45RA+ positively selected. The source of this sequence is a man aged 18 to 29 in good health. Some clones in this sample may be carry-over from other donors' samples. CDR3 in amino acids: CASRQWGEQYF. The CDR3 DNA reads TGTGCCAGCAGACAATGGGGGGAGCAGTACTTC.